This T cell receptor beta chain was sequenced for a study of T cell repertoires in cytomegalovirus infection. Across the whole study: In public TCR beta signatures, there were indications of both CMV infection and matching HLA type.

This clonotype occurred a few times. Its antigen is undetermined. General study findings and limits: Cumulative frequency of public TCR beta families picked out carriers of CMV plus the relevant HLA.

TCRdb re-analysed the reads in MiXCR, keeping a single row per CDR3 protein. The table has fewer than 950,000 distinct CDR3 sequences, about 33% seen once. V shed 1 base and J 4 bases; nucleotides not matched to a gene: 5. The CDR3 has 16 residues. CDR1 and CDR2 (germline): SGHVS, FNYEAQ. The chain recombines TRBV7-6 with TRBJ2-2, with 8 bases fitting TRBD2. Source: cultured CD8+ T cells from PBMCs, taken from culture after CMV antigen stimulation. The receptor was derived from a human donor in good health (CMV status not recorded). Some clones in this sample may be carry-over from other donors' samples. The CDR3 loop reads CASSLGLAGRTGELFF. The CDR3 DNA is TGTGCCAGCAGCTTAGGTCTAGCGGGCCGCACCGGGGAGCTGTTTTTT.